One sample yielded the 10 T cell receptor beta chains listed below, sequenced in a study of cytomegalovirus exposure and HLA in healthy donors. 60 Vbeta and 13 Jbeta primers were used in PCR. The repertoire was sequenced with immunoSEQ multiplex PCR; TCRdb's copy has only in-frame clones and lacks some. The data show over 100,000 clones, with approximately 78% seen just once and approximately 1.5% held by the top ten. The sequenced sample was PBMCs. The receptors originated from a female donor in good health and CMV-seronegative.

This chain joins TRBV19 and TRBJ2-1; 7 bases fit TRBD1. This CDR3 has 14 residues. The ends lost 7 bases at V and 4 bases at J; junction bases unmatched: 7. The germline gives CDR1 LNHDA, CDR2 SQIVND (reference sequence). The DNA of the CDR3 is TGTGCCAGTACCCCGGACAGGACGTACAATGAGCAGTTCTTC. Protein sequence: CASTPDRTYNEQFF.

This clone was found a few times. The genes are TRBV4-3 and TRBJ1-1, with D possibly matching TRBD1 (6 bases). Germline-derived CDR1 and CDR2 are LGHNA and YSLEER. The CDR3 has 15 amino acids. The V and J ends lost 0 bases and 3 bases respectively, with 11 bases between them. CDR3 nucleotides: TGCGCCAGCAGCCAAGAAGGGAGGGGGGACACTGAAGCTTTCTTT. Translation: CASSQEGRGDTEAFF.

This clone has a single count. J is TRBJ2-5 and V is TRBV15; 7 bases fit TRBD2. This CDR3 spans 12 amino acids. V gave up 3 bases and J gave up 5 bases; unmatched junction bases: 0. Germline values: CDR1 LNHNV, CDR2 YYDKDF (reference sequence). The CDR3 DNA is TGTGCCACCAGCAGGGGAGGGGAGACCCAGTACTTC. Amino acid sequence: CATSRGGETQYF.

A remark on this clone: Additional DNA sequences in this sample encode the identical CDR3. This chain joins TRBV30 and TRBJ1-2; tentatively, D is TRBD1 (6 bases). V was trimmed by 2 bases and J by 5 bases, leaving 9 bases between them. The CDR3 consists of 12 residues. CDR1 GTSNPN and CDR2 SVGIG come from the germline V gene (reference sequence). CDR3 region: CAWSLTGYGYTF. The CDR3 DNA sequence: TGTGCCTGGAGTTTGACAGGATATGGCTACACCTTC. The variable domain in full, with the rest retrieved from reference TRBV30 and TRBJ1-2, is SQTIHQWPATLVQPVGSPLSLECTVEGTSNPNLYWYRQAAGRGLQLLFYSVGIGQISSEVPQNLSASRPQDRQFILSSKKLLLSDSGFYLCAWSLTGYGYTFGSGTRLTVV.

The gene calls are TRBV19 and TRBJ1-5; D gene uncertain. The germline V and J ends were trimmed by 2 bases and 7 bases, with 12 bases remaining between them. Germline lookup yields CDR1 LNHDA and CDR2 SQIVND (reference sequence). The CDR3 has 14 residues. The CDR3 region is CASSISAGWQPQHF. The CDR3 DNA follows: TGTGCCAGTAGTATATCGGCGGGATGGCAGCCCCAGCATTTT.

The chain is built from TRBV28 and TRBJ1-5, with 9 bases fitting TRBD1. The J segment lost 7 bases and the V segment lost 5 bases, leaving 6 bases of the junction unmatched. This CDR3 contains 14 residues. The germline V gene has CDR1 MDHEN and CDR2 SYDVKM. CDR3 in amino acids: CASSPGQGDQPQHF. The CDR3 coding sequence is TGTGCCAGCAGTCCGGGACAGGGAGACCAGCCCCAGCATTTT.

V gene TRBV21-1 combines with J gene TRBJ2-1; the table names TRBD2, a call not compared with the DNA. TRBV21-1 is listed as a pseudogene. The CDR3 is 19 amino acids. CDR3 nucleotide sequence: TGTGCCAGCAGCAAAAAACCCATCGGCGGGCTAGCGGACTACAATGAGCAGTTCTTC. This gives the protein CASSKKPIGGLADYNEQFF.

J is TRBJ2-7 and V is TRBV19, with TRBD1 as a possible D gene (10 bases). The CDR3 loop spans 17 amino acids. V lost 6 bases to trimming and J lost 5 bases, with 26 bases between them. Germline CDR1 is LNHDA and CDR2 is SQIVND (reference sequence). The CDR3 coding sequence is TGTGCCAGTAGCCCGGACAGGGGGGGAATAGCGGGAGACGAGCAGTACTTC. This codes for CASSPDRGGIAGDEQYF.

The chain employs TRBV9 and TRBJ2-3, with 8 nucleotides matching TRBD1. This CDR3 is built from 15 residues. V shed 0 bases and J 4 bases; nucleotides not matched to a gene: 4. CDR1 SGDLS and CDR2 YYNGEE come from the germline V gene. The CDR3 here is CASSVEGQAPDTQYF. Here the CDR3 DNA reads TGTGCCAGCAGCGTAGAGGGACAGGCCCCAGATACGCAGTATTTT.

This clone appeared once. At one end the junction does not follow the germline gene, possibly because of a read error. This chain connects TRBV7-7 to TRBJ2-5; 13 nucleotides line up with TRBD2. The CDR3 spans 17 residues. Looked up from germline, CDR1 is SSHAT and CDR2 is FNYEAQ (reference sequence). In DNA, the CDR3 is TGTGCTAGCAGCTTAGAACTAGCGGGAGGGCCTGGAGAGACCCAGTACTTC. This translates into CASSLELAGGPGETQYF.